This T cell receptor (beta chain) was sequenced for a study of blood T cell repertoires in COVID-19. The wider study: In each case, the material was cDNA or gDNA derived from T cells, B-cell-depleted T cells, or PBMCs.

This clone was recorded once. The table came from immunoSEQ multiplex PCR; TCRdb's copy has only in-frame clones and leaves some out. This repertoire shows about 160,000 clones, approximately 90% found once; its top ten account for approximately 4.1%. The CDR3 totals 12 residues. V shed 1 base and J shed 10 bases, with 10 bases lying between them. Germline CDR1 is SGHTA and CDR2 is FQGNSA. This TCR came from a woman aged 55-70 years with active or convalescent COVID-19. The V call is TRBV7-2, the J call TRBJ1-2; D gene uncertain. Sequenced: peripheral blood. Here the CDR3 DNA reads TGTGCCAGCAGCTTAGGTACCAGAACCTACACCTTC. Translation: CASSLGTRTYTF.